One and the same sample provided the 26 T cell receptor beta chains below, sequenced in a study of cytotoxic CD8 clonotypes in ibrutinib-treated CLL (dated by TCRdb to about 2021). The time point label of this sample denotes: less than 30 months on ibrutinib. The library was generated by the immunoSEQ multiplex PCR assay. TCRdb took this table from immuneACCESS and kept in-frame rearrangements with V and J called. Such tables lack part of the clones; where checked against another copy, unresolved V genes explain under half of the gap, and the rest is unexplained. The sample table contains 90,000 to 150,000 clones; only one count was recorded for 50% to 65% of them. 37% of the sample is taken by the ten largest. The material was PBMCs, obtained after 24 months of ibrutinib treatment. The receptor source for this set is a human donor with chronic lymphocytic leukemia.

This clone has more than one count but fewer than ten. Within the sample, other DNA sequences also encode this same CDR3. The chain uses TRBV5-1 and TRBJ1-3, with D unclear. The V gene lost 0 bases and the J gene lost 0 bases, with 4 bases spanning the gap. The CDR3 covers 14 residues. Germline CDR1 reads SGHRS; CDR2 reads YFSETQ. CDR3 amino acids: CASSLDISGNTIYF. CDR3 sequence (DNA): TGCGCCAGCAGCTTGGATATCTCTGGAAACACCATATATTTT.

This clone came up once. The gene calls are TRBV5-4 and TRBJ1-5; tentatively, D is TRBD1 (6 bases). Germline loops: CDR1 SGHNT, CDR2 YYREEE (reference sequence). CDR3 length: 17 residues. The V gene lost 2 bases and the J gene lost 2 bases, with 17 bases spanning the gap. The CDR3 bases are TGTGCCAGCAGCTTTGAGGCAGGGGCGATTTGCAATCAGCCCCAGCATTTT. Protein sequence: CASSFEAGAICNQPQHF.

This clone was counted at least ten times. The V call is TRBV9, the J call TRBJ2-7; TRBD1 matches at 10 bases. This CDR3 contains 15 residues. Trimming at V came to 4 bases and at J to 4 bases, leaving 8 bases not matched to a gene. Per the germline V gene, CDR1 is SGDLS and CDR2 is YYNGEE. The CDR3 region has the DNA TGTGCCAGCAGCCCTACTGGACAGGGGGGATACGAGCAGTACTTC. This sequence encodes CASSPTGQGGYEQYF.

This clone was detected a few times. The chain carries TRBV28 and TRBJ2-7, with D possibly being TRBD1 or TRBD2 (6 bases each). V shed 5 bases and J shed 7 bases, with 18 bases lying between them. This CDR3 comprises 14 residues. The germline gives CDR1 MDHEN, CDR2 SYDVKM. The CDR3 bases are TGTGCCAGCAGTAGATCCGGGGGCACCTGGGAGCAGTACTTC. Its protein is CASSRSGGTWEQYF.

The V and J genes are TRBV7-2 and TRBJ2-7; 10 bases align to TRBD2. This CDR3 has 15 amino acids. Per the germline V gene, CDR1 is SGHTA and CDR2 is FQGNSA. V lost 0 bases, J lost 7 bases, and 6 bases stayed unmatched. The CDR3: CASSLAAGGFLEQYF. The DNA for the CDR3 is TGTGCCAGCAGCTTAGCAGCGGGGGGGTTTCTTGAGCAGTACTTC.

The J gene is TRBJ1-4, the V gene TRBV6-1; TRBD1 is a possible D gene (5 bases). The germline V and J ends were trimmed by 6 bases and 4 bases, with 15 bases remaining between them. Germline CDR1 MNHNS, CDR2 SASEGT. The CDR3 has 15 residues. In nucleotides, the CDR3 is TGTGCCAGCAGCAGAAGACAGAGCGATAATGAAAAACTGTTTTTT. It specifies CASSRRQSDNEKLFF.

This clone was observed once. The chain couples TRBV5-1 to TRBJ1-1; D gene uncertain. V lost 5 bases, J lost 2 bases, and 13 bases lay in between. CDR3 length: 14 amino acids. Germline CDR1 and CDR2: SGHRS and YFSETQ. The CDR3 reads CASRLDGLNTEAFF. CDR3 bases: TGCGCCAGCAGACTGGACGGCTTAAACACTGAAGCTTTCTTT.

The CDR3 region has the DNA TGTGCCAGCAGTTTCCCAGCAGGCCGCTCTGGAAACACCATATATTTT. Translated: CASSFPAGRSGNTIYF. V is TRBV28 and J is TRBJ1-3; D is uncertain. The CDR3 length is 16 residues. CDR1 is MDHEN and CDR2 is SYDVKM in the germline V gene. Trimming pared 3 bases from V and 0 bases from J, leaving 12 bases between.

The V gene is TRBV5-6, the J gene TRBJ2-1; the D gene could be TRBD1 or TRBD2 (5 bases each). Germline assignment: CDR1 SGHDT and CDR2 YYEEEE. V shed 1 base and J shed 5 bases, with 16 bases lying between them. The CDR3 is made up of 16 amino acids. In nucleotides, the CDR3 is TGTGCCAGCAGCTTGAAGGGCAGGGAGCACAACAATGAGCAGTTCTTC. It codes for CASSLKGREHNNEQFF.

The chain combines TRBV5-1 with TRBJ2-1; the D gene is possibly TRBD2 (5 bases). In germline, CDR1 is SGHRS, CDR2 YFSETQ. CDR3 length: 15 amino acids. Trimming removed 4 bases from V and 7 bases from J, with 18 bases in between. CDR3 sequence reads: CASSRTEVVTNEQFF. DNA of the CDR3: TGCGCCAGCAGCCGGACGGAGGTGGTGACGAATGAGCAGTTCTTC.

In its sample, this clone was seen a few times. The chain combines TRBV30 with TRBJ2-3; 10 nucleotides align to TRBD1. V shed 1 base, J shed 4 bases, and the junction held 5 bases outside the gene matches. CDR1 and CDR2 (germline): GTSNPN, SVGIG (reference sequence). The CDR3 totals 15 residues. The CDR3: CAWSGQGAFADTQYF. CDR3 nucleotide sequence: TGTGCCTGGAGTGGACAGGGGGCTTTTGCAGATACGCAGTATTTT.

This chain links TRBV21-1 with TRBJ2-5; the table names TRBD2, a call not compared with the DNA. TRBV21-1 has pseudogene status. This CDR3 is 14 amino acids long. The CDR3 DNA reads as TGTGCCAGCAGCAAACAAAAGAGATCGGAGACCCAGTACTTC. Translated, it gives CASSKQKRSETQYF.

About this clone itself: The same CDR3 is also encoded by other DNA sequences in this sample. CDR3 in amino acids: CASSYSRENTEAFF. CDR3 in DNA: TGTGCCAGCAGTTACTCGCGAGAAAACACTGAAGCTTTCTTT. The chain has TRBV6-5 and TRBJ1-1; D is unclear. Germline assignment: CDR1 MNHEY and CDR2 SVGAGI. V lost 0 bases and J lost 2, with 7 bases in between. This CDR3 has 14 amino acids.

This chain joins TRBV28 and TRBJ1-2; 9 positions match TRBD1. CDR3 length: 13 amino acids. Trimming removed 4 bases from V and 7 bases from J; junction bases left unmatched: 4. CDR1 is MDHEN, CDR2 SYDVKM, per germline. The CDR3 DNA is TGTGCCAGCAGTTCTCAACAGGGGGCTGGCTACACCTTC. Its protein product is CASSSQQGAGYTF.

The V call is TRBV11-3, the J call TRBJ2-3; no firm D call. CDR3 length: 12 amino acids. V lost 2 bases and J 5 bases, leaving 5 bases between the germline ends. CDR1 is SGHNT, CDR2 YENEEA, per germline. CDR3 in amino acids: CASSLHGDTQYF. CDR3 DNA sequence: TGTGCCAGCAGCTTACACGGAGATACGCAGTATTTT.

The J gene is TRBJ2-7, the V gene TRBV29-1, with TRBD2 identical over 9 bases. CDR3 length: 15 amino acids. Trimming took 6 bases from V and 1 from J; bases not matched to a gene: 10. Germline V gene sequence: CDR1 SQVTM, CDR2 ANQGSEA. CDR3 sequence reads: CSVAIAGEPSYEQYF. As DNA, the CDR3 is TGCAGCGTCGCCATAGCGGGGGAGCCGTCCTACGAGCAGTACTTC.

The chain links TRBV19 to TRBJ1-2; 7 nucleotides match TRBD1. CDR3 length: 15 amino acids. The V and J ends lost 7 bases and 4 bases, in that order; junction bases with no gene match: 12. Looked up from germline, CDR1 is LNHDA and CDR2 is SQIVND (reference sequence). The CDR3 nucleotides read TGTGCCAGTACCCCCAGGGGGGGCGGAAGCTATGGCTACACCTTC. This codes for CASTPRGGGSYGYTF.

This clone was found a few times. CDR3 nucleotides: TGTGCCAGCAGCTCAGCGGGGGTCCCGCCAGATACGCAGTATTTT. It codes for CASSSAGVPPDTQYF. The V and J genes are TRBV7-3 and TRBJ2-3; TRBD2 agrees at 8 bases. The ends lost 4 bases at V and 4 bases at J; junction bases unmatched: 7. This CDR3 spans 15 amino acids. Germline-derived CDR1 and CDR2 are SGHTA and FQGTGA.

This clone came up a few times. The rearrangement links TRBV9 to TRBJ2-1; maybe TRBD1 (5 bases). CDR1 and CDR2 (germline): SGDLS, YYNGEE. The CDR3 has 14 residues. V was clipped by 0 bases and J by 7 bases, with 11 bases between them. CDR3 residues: CASSVVAGNNEQFF. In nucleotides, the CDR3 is TGTGCCAGCAGCGTAGTGGCAGGGAATAATGAGCAGTTCTTC. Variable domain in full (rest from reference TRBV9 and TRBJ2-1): DSGVTQTPKHLITATGQRVTLRCSPRSGDLSVYWYQQSLDQGLQFLIQYYNGEERAKGNILERFSAQQFPDLHSELNLSSLELGDSALYFCASSVVAGNNEQFFGPGTRLTVL.

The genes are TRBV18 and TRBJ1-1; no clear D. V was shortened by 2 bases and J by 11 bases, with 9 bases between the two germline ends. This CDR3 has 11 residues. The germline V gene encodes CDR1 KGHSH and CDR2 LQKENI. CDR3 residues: CASSPDSGAFF. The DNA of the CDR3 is TGTGCCAGCTCACCAGACTCCGGGGCTTTCTTT.

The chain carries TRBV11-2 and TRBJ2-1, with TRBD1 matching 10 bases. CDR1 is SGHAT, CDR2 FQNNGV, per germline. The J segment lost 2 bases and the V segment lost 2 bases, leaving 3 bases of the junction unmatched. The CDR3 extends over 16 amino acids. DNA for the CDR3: TGTGCCAGCAGCTTACGGACAGGGGGGACCTACAATGAGCAGTTCTTC. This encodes CASSLRTGGTYNEQFF.

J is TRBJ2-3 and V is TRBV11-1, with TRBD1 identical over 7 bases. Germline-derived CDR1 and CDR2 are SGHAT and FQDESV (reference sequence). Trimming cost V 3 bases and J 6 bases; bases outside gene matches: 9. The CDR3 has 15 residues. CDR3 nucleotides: TGTGCCAGCAGCTTGGGTGGAGACAGGGCCGATACGCAGTATTTT. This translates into CASSLGGDRADTQYF.

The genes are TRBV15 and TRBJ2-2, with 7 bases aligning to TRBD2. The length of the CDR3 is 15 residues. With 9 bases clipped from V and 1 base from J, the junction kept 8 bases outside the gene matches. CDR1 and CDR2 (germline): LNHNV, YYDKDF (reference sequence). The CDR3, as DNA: TGTGCCACAAGAGCAGCGGGAAAGAACACCGGGGAGCTGTTTTTT. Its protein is CATRAAGKNTGELFF.

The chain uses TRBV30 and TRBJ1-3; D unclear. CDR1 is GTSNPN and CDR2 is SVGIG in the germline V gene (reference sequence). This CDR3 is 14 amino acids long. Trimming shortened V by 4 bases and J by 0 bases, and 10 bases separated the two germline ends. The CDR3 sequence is CAWTRLPSGNTIYF. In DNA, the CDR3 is TGTGCCTGGACGCGACTGCCCTCTGGAAACACCATATATTTT.

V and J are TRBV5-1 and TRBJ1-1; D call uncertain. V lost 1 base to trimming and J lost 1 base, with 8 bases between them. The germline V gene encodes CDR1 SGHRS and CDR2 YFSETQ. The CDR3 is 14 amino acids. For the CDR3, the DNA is TGCGCCAGCAGCTTGTGGGATGGGAACACTGAAGCTTTCTTT. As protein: CASSLWDGNTEAFF.

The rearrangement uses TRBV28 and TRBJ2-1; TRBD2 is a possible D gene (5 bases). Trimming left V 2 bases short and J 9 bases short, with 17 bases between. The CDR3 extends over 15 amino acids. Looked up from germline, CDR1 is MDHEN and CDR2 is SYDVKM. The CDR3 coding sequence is TGTGCCAGCAGTTTAGATACTTCCGGGGTCGGTGAGCAGTTCTTC. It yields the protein CASSLDTSGVGEQFF.